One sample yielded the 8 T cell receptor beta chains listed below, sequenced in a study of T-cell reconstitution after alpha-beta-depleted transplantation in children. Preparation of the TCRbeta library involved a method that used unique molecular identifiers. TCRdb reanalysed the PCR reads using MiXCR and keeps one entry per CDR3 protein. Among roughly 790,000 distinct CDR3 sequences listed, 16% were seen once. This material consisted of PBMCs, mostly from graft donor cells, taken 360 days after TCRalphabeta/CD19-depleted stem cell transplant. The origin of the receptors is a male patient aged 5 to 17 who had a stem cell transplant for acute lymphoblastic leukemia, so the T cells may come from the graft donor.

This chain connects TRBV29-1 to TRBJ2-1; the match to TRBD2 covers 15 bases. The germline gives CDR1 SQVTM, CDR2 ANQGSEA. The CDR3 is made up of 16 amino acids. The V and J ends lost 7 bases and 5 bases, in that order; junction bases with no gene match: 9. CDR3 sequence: CSARTSGRANNNEQFF. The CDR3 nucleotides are TGCAGCGCCCGGACTAGCGGGAGGGCAAATAACAATGAGCAGTTCTTC.

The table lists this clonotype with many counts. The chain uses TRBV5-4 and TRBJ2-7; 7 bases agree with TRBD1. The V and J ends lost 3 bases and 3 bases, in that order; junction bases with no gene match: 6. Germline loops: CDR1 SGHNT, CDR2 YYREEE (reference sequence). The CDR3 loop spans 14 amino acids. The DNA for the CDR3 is TGTGCCAGCAGCTACCCGGGACAGCACTACGAGCAGTACTTC. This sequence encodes CASSYPGQHYEQYF.

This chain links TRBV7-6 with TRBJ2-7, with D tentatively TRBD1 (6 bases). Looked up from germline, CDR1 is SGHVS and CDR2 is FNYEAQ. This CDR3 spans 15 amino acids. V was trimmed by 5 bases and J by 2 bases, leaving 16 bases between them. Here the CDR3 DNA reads TGTGCCAGCAGCCAAGAACAGGGCCCGGCCTACGAGCAGTACTTC. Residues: CASSQEQGPAYEQYF.

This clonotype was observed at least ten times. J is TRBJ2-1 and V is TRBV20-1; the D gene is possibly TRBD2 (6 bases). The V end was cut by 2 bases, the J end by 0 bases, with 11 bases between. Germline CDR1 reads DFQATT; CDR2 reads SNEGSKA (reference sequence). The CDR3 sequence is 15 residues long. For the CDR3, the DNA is TGCAGTGCTAGACCTGCGGGGAGCTCCTACAATGAGCAGTTCTTC. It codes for CSARPAGSSYNEQFF.

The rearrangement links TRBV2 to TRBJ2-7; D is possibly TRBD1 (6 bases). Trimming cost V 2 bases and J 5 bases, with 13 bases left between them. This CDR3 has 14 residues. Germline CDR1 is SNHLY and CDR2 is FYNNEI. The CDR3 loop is CASSETKGDNEQYF. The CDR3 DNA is TGTGCCAGCAGTGAAACGAAAGGGGACAACGAGCAGTACTTC.

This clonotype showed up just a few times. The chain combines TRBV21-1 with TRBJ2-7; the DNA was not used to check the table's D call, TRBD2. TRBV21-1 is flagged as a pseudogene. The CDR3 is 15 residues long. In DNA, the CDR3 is TGTGCCAGCAGCAAAGGGAAGCGGTTCTCCTACGAGCAGTACTTC. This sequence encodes CASSKGKRFSYEQYF.

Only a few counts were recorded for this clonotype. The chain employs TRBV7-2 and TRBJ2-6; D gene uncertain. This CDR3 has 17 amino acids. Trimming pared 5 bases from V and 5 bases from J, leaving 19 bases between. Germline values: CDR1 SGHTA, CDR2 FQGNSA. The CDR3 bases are TGTGCCAGCAGCAATCTGCGACGGCTCCATTGGGCCAACGTCCTGACTTTC. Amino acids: CASSNLRRLHWANVLTF.

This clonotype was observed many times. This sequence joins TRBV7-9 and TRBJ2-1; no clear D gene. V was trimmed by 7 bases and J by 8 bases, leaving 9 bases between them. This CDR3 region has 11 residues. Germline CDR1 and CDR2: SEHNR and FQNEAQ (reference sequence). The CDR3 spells CASTFYDEQFF. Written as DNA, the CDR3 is TGTGCCAGCACCTTTTACGATGAGCAGTTCTTC.